This TCR beta chain derives from a study of vaccination and CD4 T cells after COVID-19. Study-level points and caveats: Reactive clonotype counts went from median 21 after infection to approximately 38 after vaccination, nonsignificantly.

The time point was: late sampling 161 to 241 days after vaccination in three convalescent patients. Noted treatment: roughly 10-day PBMC culture with coronavirus spike peptide pools or control peptides (ViraFEST assay). A word on this clonotype: As yet, its antigen is unknown.

The Oncomine TCR Beta short-read assay sequenced DNA from cultured CD4+ T cells. TCRdb independently ran MiXCR on the PCR reads; one entry per CDR3 protein. The table has 20,000 to 25,000 distinct CDR3 sequences, 30% to 45% seen once. With V trimmed by 6 bases and J by 2 bases, 2 bases remained unmatched. CDR1 MDHEN and CDR2 SYDVKM come from the germline V gene. This CDR3 contains 13 residues. The clonotype originates from a human donor who had recovered from COVID-19. The rearrangement links TRBV28 to TRBJ2-7, with 9 bases fitting TRBD1. The input for sequencing was CD4+ T cells from blood, cultured in vitro, taken about 7 months after SARS-CoV-2 vaccination. CDR3 amino acids: CASRGTGPYEQYF. CDR3 in DNA: TGTGCCAGCAGAGGGACAGGGCCCTACGAGCAGTACTTC. Combining the CDR3 with reference TRBV28 and TRBJ2-7 gives the whole variable domain DVKVTQSSRYLVKRTGEKVFLECVQDMDHENMFWYRQDPGLGLRLIYFSYDVKMKEKGDIPEGYSVSREKKERFSLILESASTNQTSMYLCASRGTGPYEQYFGPGTRLTVT.